The clone carrying this T cell receptor (beta chain) occurred many times. What it recognizes is unknown. Both iRepertoire HTBI primers and Arm-PCR of CDR3 regions were used to build the TCR beta libraries. TCRdb re-called the multiplex PCR reads with MiXCR, one entry per CDR3 protein. This table has 600,000 to 800,000 distinct CDR3 sequences, 25% to 35% appearing once. Noted time point: persistent/refractory GD, antithyroid drugs over 5 years with positive TRAb. RNA isolated from PBMCs was used to make the TCR library. Roughly 10-milliliter peripheral blood samples went into EDTA tubes. These data originate in a study of regulatory T cells in long-lasting Graves disease. Trimming took 8 bases from V and 4 from J; bases not matched to a gene: 4. This CDR3 has 13 residues. Germline V lookup: CDR1 SGHTA, CDR2 FQGTGA. Study-wide results and limits: Peripheral blood, not thyroid tissue, was the sole material studied.

V usage is TRBV7-3 and J usage is TRBJ2-5, with 10 nucleotides matching TRBD2. The clonotype comes from a female donor with Graves disease. The sample was peripheral blood mononuclear cells (PBMCs), taken when the disease was refractory, from a patient treated with antithyroid drugs. CDR3 sequence: CASSSGSLETQYF. In DNA form, the CDR3 reads TGTGCCAGCTCTAGCGGGAGTTTAGAGACCCAGTACTTC.